This TCR beta chain was identified during a study of T cells in Graves' hyperthyroidism and ophthalmopathy. Study results and limitations: Separating ophthalmopathy from stable hyperthyroidism was achieved by a 13 V-J model.

The CDR3 consists of 14 residues. Between the trimmed V and J ends, which lost 4 bases and 5 bases, there was a span of 11 bases. From germline, CDR1 is MNHEY and CDR2 SVGAGI. This clonotype was observed many times. Its cognate antigen is unknown. The CDR3 regions of TCR beta were amplified from RNA transcripts. HTBI primers were the set used in a first-round RT-PCR of the TCR CDR3. TCRdb used MiXCR to reprocess the multiplex PCR reads, holding one entry per CDR3 protein. The sample lists 600,000 to 700,000 distinct CDR3 sequences; roughly 14% were seen once. Enrolled ophthalmopathy patients presented with a Clinical Activity Score of at least 3, a NOSPECS grade of at least 4, and disease duration under 3 months. Uncontrolled infection, other autoimmune disease, pregnancy or lactation led to exclusion. Each diagnosis drew on symptoms, thyroxine, TRAb, thyroid ultrasound and orbital computed tomography findings.

This receptor was identified in a woman in her thirties or forties with Graves' ophthalmopathy. The chain links TRBV6-5 to TRBJ2-2, with D possibly TRBD2 on 6 matching bases. The sequencing input was blood. The CDR3 region has the DNA TGTGCCAGCAGTTCCCTCCGGGGGACCGGGGAGCTGTTTTTT. It yields the protein CASSSLRGTGELFF.